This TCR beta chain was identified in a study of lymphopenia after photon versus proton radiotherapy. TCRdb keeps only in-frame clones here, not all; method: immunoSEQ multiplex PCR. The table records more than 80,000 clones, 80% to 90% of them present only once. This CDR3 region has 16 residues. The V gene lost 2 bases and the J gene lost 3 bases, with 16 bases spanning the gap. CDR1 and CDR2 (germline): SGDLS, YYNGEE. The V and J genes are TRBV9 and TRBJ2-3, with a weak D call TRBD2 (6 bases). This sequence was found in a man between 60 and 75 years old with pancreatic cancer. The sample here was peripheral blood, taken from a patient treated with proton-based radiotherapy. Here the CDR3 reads CASSVWAGTRTDTQYF. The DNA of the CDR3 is TGTGCCAGCAGCGTTTGGGCGGGGACGCGAACAGATACGCAGTATTTT. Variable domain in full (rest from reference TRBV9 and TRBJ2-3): DSGVTQTPKHLITATGQRVTLRCSPRSGDLSVYWYQQSLDQGLQFLIQYYNGEERAKGNILERFSAQQFPDLHSELNLSSLELGDSALYFCASSVWAGTRTDTQYFGPGTRLTVL.